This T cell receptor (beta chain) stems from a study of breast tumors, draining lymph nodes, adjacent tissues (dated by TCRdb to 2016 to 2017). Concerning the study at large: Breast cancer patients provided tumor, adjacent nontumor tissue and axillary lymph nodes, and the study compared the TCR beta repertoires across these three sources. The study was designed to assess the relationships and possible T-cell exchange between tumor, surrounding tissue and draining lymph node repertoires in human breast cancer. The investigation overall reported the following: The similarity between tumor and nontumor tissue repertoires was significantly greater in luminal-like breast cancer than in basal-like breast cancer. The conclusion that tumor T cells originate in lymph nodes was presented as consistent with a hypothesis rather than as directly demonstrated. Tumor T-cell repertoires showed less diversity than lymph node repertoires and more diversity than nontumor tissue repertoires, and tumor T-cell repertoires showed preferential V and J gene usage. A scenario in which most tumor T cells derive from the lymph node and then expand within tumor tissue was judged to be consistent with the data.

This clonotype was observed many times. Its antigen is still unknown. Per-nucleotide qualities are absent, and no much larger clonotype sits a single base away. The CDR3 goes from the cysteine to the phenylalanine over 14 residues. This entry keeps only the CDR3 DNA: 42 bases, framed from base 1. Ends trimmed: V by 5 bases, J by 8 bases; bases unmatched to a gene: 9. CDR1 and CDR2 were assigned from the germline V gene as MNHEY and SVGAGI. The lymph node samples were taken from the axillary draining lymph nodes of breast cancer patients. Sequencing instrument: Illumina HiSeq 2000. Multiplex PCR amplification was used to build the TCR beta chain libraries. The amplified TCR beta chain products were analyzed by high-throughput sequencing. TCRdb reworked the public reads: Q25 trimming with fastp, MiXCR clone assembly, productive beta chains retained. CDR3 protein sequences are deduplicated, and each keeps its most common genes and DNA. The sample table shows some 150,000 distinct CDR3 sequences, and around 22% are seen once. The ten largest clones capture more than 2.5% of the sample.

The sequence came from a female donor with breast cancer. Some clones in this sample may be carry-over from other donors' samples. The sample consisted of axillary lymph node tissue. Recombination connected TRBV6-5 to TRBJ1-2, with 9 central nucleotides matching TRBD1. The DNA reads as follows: TGTGCCAGCAGTCAAAACAGGGGGCAGCGAGGCTACACCTTC. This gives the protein CASSQNRGQRGYTF.